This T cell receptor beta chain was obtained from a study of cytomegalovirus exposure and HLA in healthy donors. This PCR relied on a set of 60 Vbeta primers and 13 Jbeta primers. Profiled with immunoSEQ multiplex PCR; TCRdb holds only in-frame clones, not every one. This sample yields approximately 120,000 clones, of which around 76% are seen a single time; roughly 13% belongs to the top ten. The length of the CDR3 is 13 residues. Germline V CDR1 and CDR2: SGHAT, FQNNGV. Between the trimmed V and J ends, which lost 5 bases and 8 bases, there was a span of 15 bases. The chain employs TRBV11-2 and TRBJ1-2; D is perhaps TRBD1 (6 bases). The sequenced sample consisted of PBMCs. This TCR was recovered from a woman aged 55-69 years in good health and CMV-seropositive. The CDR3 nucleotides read TGTGCCAGCAGCCGCGATACAGGGTACGGCTACACCTTC. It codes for CASSRDTGYGYTF. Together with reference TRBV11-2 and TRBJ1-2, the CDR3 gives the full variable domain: EAGVAQSPRYKIIEKRQSVAFWCNPISGHATLYWYQQILGQGPKLLIQFQNNGVVDDSQLPKDRFSAERLKGVDSTLKIQPAKLEDSAVYLCASSRDTGYGYTFGSGTRLTVV.